Given below is one T cell receptor (beta chain) in context. Antigen: not known. The data were obtained in a study of blood T cells in healthy people across ages. Whole-study findings and limits: Measured against age, TCR beta diversity per million T cells decreased in a roughly linear manner.

With a J-beta primer mix and a sample-barcoded 5' primer, a second PCR ran about 6 to 11 cycles. A single record per CDR3 protein comes from TCRdb applying MiXCR to the 5' RACE reads. The sample lists fewer than 700,000 distinct CDR3 sequences, approximately 40% occurring once. PBMCs, at least 6 million per sample, were isolated. V shed 2 bases and J 1 base; nucleotides not matched to a gene: 3. CDR1 and CDR2 from the germline V gene are MNHEY and SMNVEV (reference sequence). This CDR3 is 17 amino acids long. Material: blood. The TCR originated in a man older than 75 in good health. This chain connects TRBV27 to TRBJ2-4; TRBD2 matches at 12 bases. The CDR3 region has the DNA TGTGCCAGCAGTTTACTAGCGGGAGGGCTGGCCAAAAACATTCAGTACTTC. Translation gives CASSLLAGGLAKNIQYF.